One and the same sample provided the 32 T cell receptor beta chains below, sequenced in a study of T cell repertoires in cytomegalovirus infection. TCRdb reprocessed the reads via MiXCR and lists one record per CDR3 protein. In the table there are more than 150,000 distinct CDR3 sequences, roughly 18% of which are singletons. The sample taken for sequencing was CD8+ T cells from PBMCs. All receptors derive from a human donor in good health (CMV status not recorded). Some clones in this sample may be carry-over from other donors' samples.

The chain uses TRBV6-2 or TRBV6-3 and TRBJ1-5; D uncertain. V was cut by 8 bases and J by 6 bases, with 11 bases left in between. The germline CDR1 and CDR2 sequences are MNHEY and SVGEGT. The CDR3 spans 12 residues. CDR3 protein: CASGGRGQPQHF. The CDR3 coding sequence is TGTGCCAGCGGCGGTAGAGGTCAGCCCCAGCATTTT.

This clonotype was seen more than once but under ten times. The rearrangement uses TRBV28 and TRBJ2-2; perhaps TRBD2 as D (6 bases). V lost 4 bases and J lost 2, with 14 bases in between. The CDR3 sequence is 16 residues long. The germline gives CDR1 MDHEN, CDR2 SYDVKM. CDR3 sequence (DNA): TGTGCCAGCAGTTCCCCCGGGACTTATAACACCGGGGAGCTGTTTTTT. Protein: CASSSPGTYNTGELFF.

The CDR3 nucleotides are TGTGCCAGCAGCTTGAGACGGGGGGACAATGAGCAGTTCTTC. Translation: CASSLRRGDNEQFF. The V and J genes are TRBV7-3 and TRBJ2-1, with 7 positions matching TRBD2. V shed 3 bases and J 5 bases; nucleotides not matched to a gene: 4. The CDR3 contains 14 residues. CDR1 and CDR2 (germline): SGHTA, FQGTGA. Supplemented by reference TRBV7-3 and TRBJ2-1, the full variable domain reads GAGVSQTPSNKVTEKGKYVELRCDPISGHTALYWYRQSLGQGPEFLIYFQGTGAADDSGLPNDRFFAVRPEGSVSTLKIQRTERGDSAVYLCASSLRRGDNEQFFGPGTRLTVL.

The chain combines TRBV20-1 with TRBJ2-2; D might be TRBD1 (5 bases). This CDR3 region has 16 residues. The V gene lost 0 bases and the J gene lost 0 bases, with 11 bases spanning the gap. Looked up from germline, CDR1 is DFQATT and CDR2 is SNEGSKA (reference sequence). The CDR3 coding sequence is TGCAGTGCTAGAGAGCAGGGCCACGCGAACACCGGGGAGCTGTTTTTT. It translates to CSAREQGHANTGELFF.

This sequence joins TRBV4-2 and TRBJ2-1; 7 nucleotides align to TRBD2. The CDR3 is 19 residues long. With 0 bases clipped from V and 0 bases from J, the junction kept 11 bases outside the gene matches. CDR1 is LGHNA and CDR2 is YNFKEQ in the germline V gene. The CDR3 spells CASSQDLGGGVSSYNEQFF. In DNA, the CDR3 is TGTGCCAGCAGCCAAGATCTGGGGGGGGGTGTTAGCTCCTACAATGAGCAGTTCTTC.

This clonotype was observed a handful of times. The chain recombines TRBV20-1 with TRBJ2-5; a weak D match, TRBD1 (6 bases). The germline V and J ends were trimmed by 0 bases and 4 bases, with 18 bases remaining between them. The CDR3 is 16 amino acids. Germline V gene lookup returns CDR1 DFQATT and CDR2 SNEGSKA (reference sequence). The CDR3: CSARDPGAPYPETQYF. The CDR3 DNA is TGCAGTGCTAGAGATCCAGGGGCCCCATATCCAGAGACCCAGTACTTC.

The chain links TRBV7-2 to TRBJ2-6; unclear D gene. From germline, CDR1 is SGHTA and CDR2 FQGNSA. The ends were cut back, 2 bases at V and 3 bases at J, with 14 bases in the middle. The CDR3 contains 17 residues. The CDR3 here is CASSLTTLSVGANVLTF. CDR3 nucleotides: TGTGCCAGCAGCTTAACCACACTGTCCGTTGGGGCCAACGTCCTGACTTTC.

This clonotype appeared a few times. This chain links TRBV12-3 or TRBV12-4 with TRBJ2-1; D is uncertain. The CDR3 length is 11 residues. The V end was cut by 3 bases, the J end by 15 bases, with 12 bases between. CDR3: CASSFGSLTFF. CDR3 DNA: TGTGCCAGCAGTTTCGGGTCTTTGACGTTCTTC.

Only a few counts were recorded for this clonotype. The chain carries TRBV7-2 and TRBJ1-2; D is unresolved. The germline gives CDR1 SGHTA, CDR2 FQGNSA. Trimming pared 1 base from V and 4 bases from J, leaving 13 bases between. The length of the CDR3 is 15 residues. CDR3 bases: TGTGCCAGCAGCTTAGTCCCAGCCCAAGTCTATGGCTACACCTTC. Amino acid sequence: CASSLVPAQVYGYTF.

The sample holds many counts of this clonotype. J is TRBJ1-1 and V is TRBV20-1; 7 bases align to TRBD1. This CDR3 region has 12 residues. The V segment lost 4 bases and the J segment 8 bases; nucleotides outside the gene matches: 7. Germline CDR1 reads DFQATT; CDR2 reads SNEGSKA (reference sequence). The CDR3 DNA reads as TGCAGTGCTACAGACAGGGAGTACGAAGCTTTCTTT. Encoded protein: CSATDREYEAFF.

The chain recombines TRBV28 with TRBJ2-7; TRBD2 agrees at 7 bases. This CDR3 has 13 residues. Trimming removed 7 bases from V and 3 bases from J; junction bases left unmatched: 6. Germline CDR1 MDHEN, CDR2 SYDVKM. The CDR3 nucleotides are TGTGCCAGCAAAAAAGGACTAGTCTACGAGCAGTACTTC. This translates into CASKKGLVYEQYF.

This clonotype was seen repeatedly, ten times or more. The gene calls are TRBV7-8 and TRBJ2-1; tentative D call: TRBD2 (6 bases). The CDR3 runs to 17 residues. The V gene lost 5 bases and the J gene lost 0 bases, with 17 bases spanning the gap. Germline-derived CDR1 and CDR2 are SGHVS and FQNEAQ. The chain's CDR3 is CASSLGYRDSSYNEQFF. CDR3 bases: TGTGCCAGCAGCCTCGGCTACCGGGACTCCTCCTACAATGAGCAGTTCTTC.

The chain recombines TRBV7-9 with TRBJ1-3; the D gene is possibly TRBD1 (5 bases). The CDR3 runs 18 residues. V lost 1 base, J lost 2 bases, and 18 bases lay in between. Germline V lookup: CDR1 SEHNR, CDR2 FQNEAQ (reference sequence). The CDR3 DNA sequence: TGTGCCAGCAGCTTAGAACCCAGTTTTTTGGGGCCTGGAAACACCATATATTTT. Its protein is CASSLEPSFLGPGNTIYF.

This clonotype was observed a handful of times. The CDR3 protein is CSVAIPGTSDQETQYF. CDR3 nucleotide sequence: TGCAGCGTTGCCATCCCCGGGACTAGCGACCAAGAGACCCAGTACTTC. The rearrangement joins TRBV29-1 to TRBJ2-5, with 10 bases identical to TRBD2. V dropped 4 bases and J dropped 0; count of bases not matched to a gene: 8. This CDR3 has 16 residues. Germline CDR1 reads SQVTM; CDR2 reads ANQGSEA.

This clonotype was seen a handful of times. The rearrangement uses TRBV7-9 and TRBJ1-4; TRBD1 is a possible D gene (6 bases). CDR1 is SEHNR and CDR2 is FQNEAQ in the germline V gene (reference sequence). The CDR3 is 16 amino acids. Deletions cut 4 bases from V and 8 bases from J, with 20 bases between. The CDR3 reads CASSSLLQGGGEKLFF. CDR3 DNA sequence: TGTGCCAGCAGCTCTCTCTTACAGGGAGGAGGCGAAAAACTGTTTTTT.

The gene calls are TRBV5-5 and TRBJ2-7; TRBD1 matches at 9 bases. Germline CDR1 is SGHKS and CDR2 is YYEKEE (reference sequence). With V trimmed by 4 bases and J by 3 bases, 8 bases remained unmatched. CDR3 length: 15 residues. The CDR3 DNA follows: TGTGCCAGCAGCCAACAGGGGGCCCGCTACTACGAGCAGTACTTC. The encoded protein is CASSQQGARYYEQYF.

The rearrangement links TRBV28 to TRBJ2-2; TRBD1 matches at 10 bases. CDR1 and CDR2 (germline): MDHEN, SYDVKM. This CDR3 comprises 17 residues. J was trimmed by 3 bases and V by 2 bases; bases with no gene match: 6. The DNA of the CDR3 is TGTGCCAGCAGTTTACCGGGACAGGGGACTTACACCGGGGAGCTGTTTTTT. Protein product: CASSLPGQGTYTGELFF.

Of note for this clonotype: A read error may be the cause here, since a much bigger clone is one base away. The gene calls are TRBV7-2 and TRBJ2-7; 8 positions match TRBD2. Trimming took 5 bases from V and 3 from J; bases not matched to a gene: 6. Germline CDR1 and CDR2: SGHTA and FQGNSA. This CDR3 spans 14 amino acids. DNA for the CDR3: TGTGCCAGCAGCCCTGGACTAGCCTTCTACGAGCAGTACTTC. Amino acid sequence: CASSPGLAFYEQYF.

This clonotype was seen more than once but under ten times. The chain links TRBV7-9 to TRBJ2-1, with 12 bases that match TRBD2. V lost 5 bases and J lost 9; bases outside the gene matches: 11. Germline CDR1 SEHNR, CDR2 FQNEAQ (reference sequence). This CDR3 region has 16 residues. CDR3 amino acids: CASSPLSTSGRTEQFF. The CDR3 DNA follows: TGTGCCAGCAGCCCTTTATCGACTAGCGGGAGAACTGAGCAGTTCTTC.

This clonotype has only a few counts. The chain carries TRBV7-9 and TRBJ2-1, with 11 bases matching TRBD2. V shed 7 bases and J 4 bases; nucleotides not matched to a gene: 6. The germline V gene has CDR1 SEHNR and CDR2 FQNEAQ (reference sequence). The CDR3 is made up of 15 amino acids. The CDR3 bases are TGTGCCAGCATCTCCGGGACTAGCGGTTACAATGAGCAGTTCTTC. Its protein product is CASISGTSGYNEQFF.

The CDR3 nucleotides read TGTGCCAGCAGCTTAGCGGGACGCGCTGATCAGCCCCAGCATTTT. Protein: CASSLAGRADQPQHF. The V call is TRBV7-2, the J call TRBJ1-5, with a possible D match to TRBD1 (5 bases). V was trimmed by 0 bases and J by 5 bases, leaving 11 bases between them. Germline V gene data show CDR1 as SGHTA and CDR2 as FQGNSA. This CDR3 is 15 amino acids long.

V is TRBV7-3 and J is TRBJ2-7, with 7 bases identical to TRBD1. V was pared by 4 bases and J by 3 bases, with 6 bases of the junction left unmatched. CDR1 and CDR2 from the germline V gene are SGHTA and FQGTGA. The CDR3 is 14 amino acids. The CDR3: CASSSTRQGYEQYF. The CDR3 nucleotides read TGTGCCAGCAGCTCGACCCGACAGGGCTACGAGCAGTACTTC.

In regard to this clonotype: Compared with germline, one end of the junction differs, possibly owing to a read error. J is TRBJ2-7 and V is TRBV28, with 10 bases matching TRBD2. This CDR3 contains 14 residues. Germline CDR1 and CDR2: MDHEN and SYDVKM. The CDR3, as DNA: TGTGCCAGCAATCCCCCGGGAGTAGCGGGAGGTGGAGACTTC. Encoded protein: CASNPPGVAGGGDF.

This clonotype was observed a handful of times. The junction does not match germline at one end; this may be a read error. The gene calls are TRBV2 and TRBJ2-7; D is possibly TRBD1 or TRBD2 (6 bases each). Germline assignment: CDR1 SNHLY and CDR2 FYNNEI. The CDR3 extends over 10 amino acids. The CDR3 protein is CASIGRGLSF. Written as DNA, the CDR3 is TGTGCCAGCATCGGTCGGGGGCTCTCCTTC.

This chain uses TRBV23-1 with TRBJ2-7; 7 bases fit TRBD1. TRBV23-1 is flagged as an ORF with uncertain function. The V gene end was trimmed by 8 bases and the J gene end by 2 bases; junction bases not matched to a gene: 9. CDR3 length: 14 residues. The CDR3 nucleotides are TGCGCCAGCCCACCGGGACAGCACGCCTACGAGCAGTACTTC. Amino acid sequence: CASPPGQHAYEQYF.

The chain couples TRBV11-2 to TRBJ2-7; no clear D gene. The V and J ends lost 1 base and 13 bases respectively, with 14 bases between them. The CDR3 spans 12 residues. Germline loops: CDR1 SGHAT, CDR2 FQNNGV. The CDR3 region has the DNA TGTGCCAGCAGCTTAGGGGGTCTCGAAGAATACTTC. Translating it yields CASSLGGLEEYF.

The V gene is TRBV6-2 or TRBV6-3, the J gene TRBJ2-6, with a weak D call TRBD2 (7 bases). The CDR3 extends over 18 amino acids. Germline CDR1 and CDR2: MNHEY and SVGEGT. V was trimmed by 7 bases and J by 0 bases, leaving 19 bases between them. In DNA form, the CDR3 reads TGTGCCAGCAAAGAGGGGGGGCGTCCGACCTCTGGGGCCAACGTCCTGACTTTC. The encoded protein is CASKEGGRPTSGANVLTF.

This clonotype was found a few times. The genes are TRBV7-9 and TRBJ1-5; possibly TRBD1 for D (6 bases). V shed 4 bases and J shed 0 bases, with 7 bases lying between them. Germline CDR1 SEHNR, CDR2 FQNEAQ (reference sequence). The CDR3 covers 14 residues. CDR3 nucleotide sequence: TGTGCCAGCAGCTGGGGGCGTAGCAATCAGCCCCAGCATTTT. It is translated as CASSWGRSNQPQHF.

The rearrangement uses TRBV7-8 and TRBJ2-3; the match to TRBD1 covers 11 bases. The CDR3 runs to 16 residues. V dropped 5 bases and J dropped 1; count of bases not matched to a gene: 5. From germline, CDR1 is SGHVS and CDR2 FQNEAQ. The CDR3 spells CASSPGQGGGTDTQYF. In nucleotides, the CDR3 is TGTGCCAGCAGCCCGGGACAGGGGGGAGGCACAGATACGCAGTATTTT. The variable domain in full, with the rest retrieved from reference TRBV7-8 and TRBJ2-3, is GAGVSQSPRYKVAKRGQDVALRCDPISGHVSLFWYQQALGQGPEFLTYFQNEAQLDKSGLPSDRFFAERPEGSVSTLKIQRTQQEDSAVYLCASSPGQGGGTDTQYFGPGTRLTVL.

This clonotype was picked up many times. The V call is TRBV7-9, the J call TRBJ2-7; D is uncertain. Germline lookup yields CDR1 SEHNR and CDR2 FQNEAQ (reference sequence). Trimming pared 5 bases from V and 0 bases from J, leaving 5 bases between. The CDR3 spans 12 residues. As DNA, the CDR3 is TGTGCCAGCAGCACCCTCTCCTACGAGCAGTACTTC. Amino acids: CASSTLSYEQYF.

J is TRBJ1-1 and V is TRBV11-2; unclear D gene. The CDR3 is made up of 11 amino acids. Trimming took off 2 bases at V and 11 bases at J, with 9 bases between the two ends. Germline values: CDR1 SGHAT, CDR2 FQNNGV. The CDR3 sequence is CASSLNEAAFF. CDR3 nucleotides: TGTGCCAGCAGCTTAAACGAGGCTGCTTTCTTT.

Only a few counts were recorded for this clonotype. This rearrangement joins TRBV7-2 to TRBJ2-7; TRBD2 agrees at 11 bases. CDR3 length: 18 amino acids. Trimming at V came to 5 bases and at J to 5 bases, leaving 17 bases not matched to a gene. Germline lookup yields CDR1 SGHTA and CDR2 FQGNSA. The DNA for the CDR3 is TGTGCCAGCAGCGACGGACTAGCGGGCGGCGGGGCTGAGGACGAGCAGTACTTC. Amino acids: CASSDGLAGGGAEDEQYF.